The 6 T cell receptor beta chains reported below all come from one sample, sequenced in a study of human T cells and chemical hapten exposure. This sample's time point: patch test 2, 6 weeks after DPC sensitization. Treatment in this sample: therapeutic diphenylcyclopropenone sensitization with weekly scalp DPC. TCRdb independently ran MiXCR on the RACE reads; one entry per CDR3 protein. The sample consists of 360,000 or so distinct CDR3 sequences, nearly 6.5% of them appearing once. The material was whole blood, obtained in connection with sensitization to the hapten diphenylcyclopropenone (DPC). The origin of the receptors is a woman under 30 with alopecia areata. Some clones in this sample may be carry-over from other donors' samples.

This clonotype was recorded a few times. The chain links TRBV12-3 or TRBV12-4 to TRBJ1-4; 9 positions match TRBD1. V dropped 4 bases and J dropped 10; count of bases not matched to a gene: 7. The CDR3 contains 14 residues. The CDR3: CASSSRQGVAKLFF. In DNA, the CDR3 is TGTGCCAGCAGTTCCAGACAGGGGGTTGCAAAACTGTTTTTT.

The rearrangement links TRBV7-2 to TRBJ1-4, with 7 bases fitting TRBD1. Losses at the gene ends were 5 bases for V and 8 bases for J; bases not matched to a gene: 11. CDR3 length equals 15 residues. CDR1 and CDR2 from the germline V gene are SGHTA and FQGNSA. Written as DNA, the CDR3 is TGTGCCAGCAGCGGACACAGGGGTTTAGGGGAAAAACTGTTTTTT. This encodes CASSGHRGLGEKLFF.

This clonotype was seen only a few times. The genes are TRBV2 and TRBJ1-5; weak D call: TRBD1 (5 bases). The V gene lost 8 bases and the J gene lost 2 bases, with 16 bases spanning the gap. The CDR3 runs to 15 residues. Germline V CDR1 and CDR2: SNHLY, FYNNEI. CDR3 coding DNA: TGTGCCAGCCGTAGGGACTTTACTGGCAATCAGCCCCAGCATTTT. It yields the protein CASRRDFTGNQPQHF.

This clonotype was counted between two and nine times. The chain uses TRBV12-3 or TRBV12-4 and TRBJ2-5; possibly TRBD1 or TRBD2 for D (5 bases each). This CDR3 region has 14 residues. V gave up 8 bases and J gave up 1 base, with 14 bases separating them. The CDR3 region has the DNA TGTGCCAGCTCCTTCGTCGGGGCCCAAGAGACCCAGTACTTC. This encodes CASSFVGAQETQYF.

This clonotype was counted between two and nine times. The chain is built from TRBV7-9 and TRBJ1-4; D not certain. CDR1 and CDR2 (germline): SEHNR, FQNEAQ (reference sequence). The CDR3 contains 15 residues. V lost 5 bases and J lost 5, with 15 bases in between. CDR3 protein: CASSPGRKTNEKLFF. The CDR3 DNA reads TGTGCCAGCAGCCCTGGCAGGAAAACGAATGAAAAACTGTTTTTT.

This clonotype was observed a handful of times. This chain links TRBV4-2 with TRBJ1-4, with a possible D match to TRBD1 (6 bases). Trimming removed 2 bases from V and 2 bases from J, with 9 bases in between. The CDR3 contains 15 residues. CDR1 LGHNA and CDR2 YNFKEQ come from the germline V gene. The CDR3 protein is CASSQWGGTNEKLFF. CDR3 in DNA: TGTGCCAGCAGCCAATGGGGGGGCACTAATGAAAAACTGTTTTTT.